The sequence of this TCR beta chain was determined in a study of T-cell reconstitution after alpha-beta-depleted transplantation in children. Regarding the study as a whole: Diversity and T-cell counts at one year after transplant derived mostly from new T cells. After transplant, at about two months, alpha-beta T cells were reportedly derived from several hundred expanded graft clones.

Trimming left V 0 bases short and J 1 base short, with 12 bases between. CDR1 is KGHSH and CDR2 is LQKENI in the germline V gene. The CDR3 consists of 16 residues. Details on this clonotype: The antigen is unknown.

The library targeted TCRbeta and was prepared with unique molecular identifiers. TCRdb recomputed calls from the PCR reads with MiXCR, one row per CDR3 protein. The sample contains fewer than 500,000 distinct CDR3 sequences, around two fifths of which appear only once. The specimen was PBMCs, collected before TCRalphabeta/CD19-depleted stem cell transplant. The rearrangement joins TRBV18 to TRBJ2-5; a weak D match, TRBD1 (6 bases). The source of this sequence is a girl aged 2-10 years with aplastic anemia, due to receive a stem cell transplant. The CDR3 spells CASSPPGAGAQETQYF. The DNA of the CDR3 is TGTGCCAGCTCACCACCGGGTGCAGGGGCCCAAGAGACCCAGTACTTC.